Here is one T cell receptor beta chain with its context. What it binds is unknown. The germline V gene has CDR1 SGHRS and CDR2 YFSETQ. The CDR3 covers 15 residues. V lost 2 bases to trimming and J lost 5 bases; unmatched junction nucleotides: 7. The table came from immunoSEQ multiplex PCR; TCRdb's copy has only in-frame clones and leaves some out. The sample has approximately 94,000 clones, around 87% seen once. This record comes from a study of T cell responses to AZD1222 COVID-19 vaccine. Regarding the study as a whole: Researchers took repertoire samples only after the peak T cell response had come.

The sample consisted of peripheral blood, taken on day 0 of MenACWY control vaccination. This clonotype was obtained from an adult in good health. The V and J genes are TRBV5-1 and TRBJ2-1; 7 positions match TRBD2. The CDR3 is CASSFRRETDNEQFF. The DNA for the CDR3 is TGCGCCAGCAGCTTCCGGCGGGAGACGGACAATGAGCAGTTCTTC.